The 5 T cell receptor beta chains listed next were all sequenced from one sample in a study of shared clonotypes between healthy human individuals. Profiling relied on immunoSEQ multiplex PCR, and the TCRdb table lists in-frame clones only, not all of them. The sample carries a few million clones, 90% to 95% recorded once. Sequencing input: naive CD4+ T cells sorted from blood. Sample subset: CD45RA+ positively selected. The receptors originated from a man aged 18-30 years in good health.

This clone was counted a few times. V usage is TRBV30 and J usage is TRBJ2-2; 8 bases map to TRBD2. CDR1 is GTSNPN, CDR2 SVGIG, per germline (reference sequence). With 3 bases clipped from V and 1 base from J, the junction kept 7 bases outside the gene matches. The CDR3 is made up of 16 amino acids. The CDR3 loop reads CAWSHRGGWNTGELFF. The DNA of the CDR3 is TGTGCCTGGAGCCACCGGGGGGGATGGAACACCGGGGAGCTGTTTTTT.

The rearrangement joins TRBV29-1 to TRBJ2-3, with D unresolved. This CDR3 comprises 12 residues. The ends were cut back, 4 bases at V and 4 bases at J, with 9 bases in the middle. Germline assignment: CDR1 SQVTM and CDR2 ANQGSEA. CDR3 nucleotide sequence: TGCAGCGTTGCGCAATTGGCAGATACGCAGTATTTT. Its translation: CSVAQLADTQYF.

The chain is built from TRBV7-8 and TRBJ1-6; D is possibly TRBD1 (6 bases). This CDR3 spans 16 amino acids. The V gene lost 1 base and the J gene lost 13 bases, with 20 bases spanning the gap. Germline V gene lookup returns CDR1 SGHVS and CDR2 FQNEAQ. The CDR3 protein is CASSLEGGRGVWPLHF. CDR3 in DNA: TGTGCCAGCAGCTTAGAGGGGGGCAGGGGAGTCTGGCCCCTCCACTTT.

The chain carries TRBV19 and TRBJ2-1; 8 nucleotides line up with TRBD2. Trimming took 7 bases from V and 9 from J; bases not matched to a gene: 11. The CDR3 extends over 14 amino acids. The germline V gene encodes CDR1 LNHDA and CDR2 SQIVND (reference sequence). CDR3 residues: CASTFSGLVSEQFF. The CDR3 DNA reads as TGTGCCAGTACCTTTTCGGGACTAGTGAGTGAGCAGTTCTTC.

The V gene is TRBV5-6, the J gene TRBJ2-3; 7 positions agree with TRBD2. The V segment lost 0 bases and the J segment 2 bases; nucleotides outside the gene matches: 9. CDR1 is SGHDT and CDR2 is YYEEEE in the germline V gene. The CDR3 is 17 residues long. CDR3 loop: CASSLGRGGGPTDTQYF. CDR3 DNA: TGTGCCAGCAGCTTGGGGCGGGGCGGGGGACCCACAGATACGCAGTATTTT.